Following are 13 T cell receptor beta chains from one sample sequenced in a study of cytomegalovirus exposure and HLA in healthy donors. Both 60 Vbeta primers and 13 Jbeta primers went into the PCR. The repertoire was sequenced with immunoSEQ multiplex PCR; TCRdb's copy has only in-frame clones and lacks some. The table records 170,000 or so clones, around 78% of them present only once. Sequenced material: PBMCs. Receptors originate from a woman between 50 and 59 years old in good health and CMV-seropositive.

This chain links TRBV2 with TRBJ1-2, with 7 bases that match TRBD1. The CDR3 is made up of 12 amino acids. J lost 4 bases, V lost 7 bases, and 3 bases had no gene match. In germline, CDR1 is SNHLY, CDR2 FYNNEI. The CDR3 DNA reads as TGTGCCAGCACCCGGGACAGCTATGGCTACACCTTC. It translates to CASTRDSYGYTF.

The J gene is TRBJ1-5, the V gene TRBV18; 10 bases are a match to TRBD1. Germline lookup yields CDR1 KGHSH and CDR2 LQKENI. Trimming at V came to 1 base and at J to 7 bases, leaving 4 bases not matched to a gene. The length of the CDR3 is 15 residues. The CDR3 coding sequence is TGTGCCAGCTCACCACTGACAGGGGGCGGGCAGCCCCAGCATTTT. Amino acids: CASSPLTGGGQPQHF.

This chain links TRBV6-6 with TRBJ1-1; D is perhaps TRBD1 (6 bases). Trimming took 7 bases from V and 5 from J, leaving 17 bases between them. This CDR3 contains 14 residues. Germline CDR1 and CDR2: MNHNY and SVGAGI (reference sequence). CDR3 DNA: TGTGCCAGCACCTTCCCAGGGGCGCGGACTGAAGCTTTCTTT. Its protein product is CASTFPGARTEAFF.

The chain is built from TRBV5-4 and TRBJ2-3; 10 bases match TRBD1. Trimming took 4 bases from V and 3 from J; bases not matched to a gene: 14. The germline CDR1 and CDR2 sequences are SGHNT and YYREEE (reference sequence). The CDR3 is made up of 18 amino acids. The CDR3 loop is CASSPGYDRGLRTDTQYF. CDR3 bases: TGTGCCAGCAGCCCGGGTTATGACAGGGGGCTAAGAACAGATACGCAGTATTTT.

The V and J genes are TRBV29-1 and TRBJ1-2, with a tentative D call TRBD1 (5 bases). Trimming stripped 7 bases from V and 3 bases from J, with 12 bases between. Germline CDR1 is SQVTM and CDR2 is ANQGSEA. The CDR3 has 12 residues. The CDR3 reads CSGGGVDYGYTF. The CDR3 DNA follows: TGCAGCGGGGGGGGAGTGGACTATGGCTACACCTTC. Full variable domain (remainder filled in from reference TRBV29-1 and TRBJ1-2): SAVISQKPSRDICQRGTSLTIQCQVDSQVTMMFWYRQQPGQSLTLIATANQGSEATYESGFVIDKFPISRPNLTFSTLTVSNMSPEDSSIYLCSGGGVDYGYTFGSGTRLTVV.

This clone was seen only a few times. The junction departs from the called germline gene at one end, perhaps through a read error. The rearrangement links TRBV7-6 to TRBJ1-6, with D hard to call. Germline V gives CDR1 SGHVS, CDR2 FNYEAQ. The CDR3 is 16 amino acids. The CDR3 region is CASSSIVFSDNSPLHF. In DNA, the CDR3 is TGTGCCAGCAGCTCCATAGTGTTTTCCGATAACTCACCCCTCCACTTT.

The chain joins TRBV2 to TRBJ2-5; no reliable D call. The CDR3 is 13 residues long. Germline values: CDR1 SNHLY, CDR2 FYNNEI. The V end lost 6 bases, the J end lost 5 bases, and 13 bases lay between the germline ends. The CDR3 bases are TGTGCCAGCAGGCCCGAGGTGTTGGAGACCCAGTACTTC. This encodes CASRPEVLETQYF.

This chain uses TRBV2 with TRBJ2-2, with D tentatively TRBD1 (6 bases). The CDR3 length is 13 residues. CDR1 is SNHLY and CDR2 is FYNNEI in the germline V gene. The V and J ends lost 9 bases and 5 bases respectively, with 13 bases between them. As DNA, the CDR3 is TGTGCCAGGAGGGGGTCGCGAACCGGGGAGCTGTTTTTT. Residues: CARRGSRTGELFF. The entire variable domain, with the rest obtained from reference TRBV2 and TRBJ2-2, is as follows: EPEVTQTPSHQVTQMGQEVILRCVPISNHLYFYWYRQILGQKVEFLVSFYNNEISEKSEIFDDQFSVERPDGSNFTLKIRSTKLEDSAMYFCARRGSRTGELFFGEGSRLTVL.

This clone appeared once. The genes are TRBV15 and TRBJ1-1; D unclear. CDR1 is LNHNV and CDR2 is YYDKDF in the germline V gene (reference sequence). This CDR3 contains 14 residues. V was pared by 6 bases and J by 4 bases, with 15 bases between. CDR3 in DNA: TGTGCCACCAGGGAGGGTTTTGGTGGCACTGAAGCTTTCTTT. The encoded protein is CATREGFGGTEAFF. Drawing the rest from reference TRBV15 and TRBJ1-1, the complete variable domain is DAMVIQNPRYQVTQFGKPVTLSCSQTLNHNVMYWYQQKSSQAPKLLFHYYDKDFNNEADTPDNFQSRRPNTSFCFLDIRSPGLGDTAMYLCATREGFGGTEAFFGQGTRLTVV.

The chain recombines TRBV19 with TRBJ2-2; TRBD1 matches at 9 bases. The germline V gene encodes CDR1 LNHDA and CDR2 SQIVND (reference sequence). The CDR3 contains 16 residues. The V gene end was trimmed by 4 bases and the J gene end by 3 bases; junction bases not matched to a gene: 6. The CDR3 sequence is CASSSRTGVYTGELFF. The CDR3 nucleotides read TGTGCCAGTAGTAGCCGGACAGGGGTTTACACCGGGGAGCTGTTTTTT.

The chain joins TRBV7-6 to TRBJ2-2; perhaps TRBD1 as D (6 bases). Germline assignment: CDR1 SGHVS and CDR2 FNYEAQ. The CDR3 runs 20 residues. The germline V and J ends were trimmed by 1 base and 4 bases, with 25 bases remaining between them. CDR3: CASSLDRAPYNTEVTGELFF. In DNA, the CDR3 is TGTGCCAGCAGCTTAGACAGGGCCCCTTATAACACCGAGGTCACCGGGGAGCTGTTTTTT. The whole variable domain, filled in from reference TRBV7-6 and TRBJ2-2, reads GAGVSQSPRYKVTKRGQDVALRCDPISGHVSLYWYRQALGQGPEFLTYFNYEAQQDKSGLPNDRFSAERPEGSISTLTIQRTEQRDSAMYRCASSLDRAPYNTEVTGELFFGEGSRLTVL.

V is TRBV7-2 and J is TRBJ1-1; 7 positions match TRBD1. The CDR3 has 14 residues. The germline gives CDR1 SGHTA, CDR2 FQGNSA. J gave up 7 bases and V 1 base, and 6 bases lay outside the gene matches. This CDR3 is CASSLDGTDYEAFF. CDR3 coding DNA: TGTGCCAGCAGCTTAGATGGGACAGACTATGAAGCTTTCTTT.

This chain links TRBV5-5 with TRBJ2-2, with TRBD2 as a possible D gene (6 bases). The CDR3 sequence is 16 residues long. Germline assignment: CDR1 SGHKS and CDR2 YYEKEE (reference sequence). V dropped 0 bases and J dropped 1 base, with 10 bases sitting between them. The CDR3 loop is CASSLDGGRNTGELFF. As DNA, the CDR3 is TGTGCCAGCAGCTTGGACGGGGGAAGGAACACCGGGGAGCTGTTTTTT.